These 18 T cell receptor beta chains came from one sample sequenced in a study of regulatory T cells in long-lasting Graves disease. With iRepertoire HTBI primers and Arm-PCR of CDR3 regions, TCR beta libraries were built. TCRdb fed the multiplex PCR reads into MiXCR, producing one record per CDR3 protein. The sample carries approximately 480,000 distinct CDR3 sequences, 15% to 20% recorded once. As to time point: newly diagnosed GD, antithyroid drugs for less than 3 months. The TCR library was prepared using RNA isolated from PBMCs. The same specimen was also included in a second study, on T cells in Graves' hyperthyroidism and ophthalmopathy.

Source: peripheral blood mononuclear cells (PBMCs), taken at new diagnosis, from a patient treated with antithyroid drugs. Every receptor here comes from a middle-aged man with Graves disease.

This chain joins TRBV20-1 and TRBJ2-7; perhaps D is TRBD1 or TRBD2 (6 bases each). Germline CDR1 reads DFQATT; CDR2 reads SNEGSKA (reference sequence). The CDR3 spans 14 residues. Trimming took off 2 bases at V and 6 bases at J, with 17 bases between the two ends. This chain's CDR3 is CSARPPRRGFEQYF. The CDR3 coding sequence is TGCAGTGCTAGACCACCGAGGAGGGGGTTCGAGCAGTACTTC.

At least ten counts were recorded for this clonotype. The V call is TRBV7-2, the J call TRBJ2-5; D gene ambiguous. Trimming stripped 1 base from V and 4 bases from J, with 4 bases between. Germline assignment: CDR1 SGHTA and CDR2 FQGNSA. This CDR3 contains 12 residues. CDR3 residues: CASSLVRETQYF. The CDR3 DNA reads as TGTGCCAGCAGCTTAGTCAGAGAGACCCAGTACTTC.

Worth noting for this clonotype: A read error is likely here: a far larger clone is one base away. The chain recombines TRBV6-2 or TRBV6-3 with TRBJ1-1; D is uncertain. V lost 7 bases, J lost 1 base, and 10 bases lay in between. The germline gives CDR1 MNHEY, CDR2 SVGEGT. This CDR3 is built from 13 residues. DNA of the CDR3: TGTGCCAGCACGAGTGTTCCGAACACTGAAGCTTTCTTT. Its translation is CASTSVPNTEAFF.

This clonotype was counted at least ten times. V usage is TRBV12-3 or TRBV12-4 and J usage is TRBJ2-1; TRBD1 matches at 9 bases. V was pared by 7 bases and J by 4 bases, with 17 bases of the junction left unmatched. The CDR3 is made up of 18 amino acids. CDR3 sequence (DNA): TGTGCCAGCACCCTGGGACAGGGTGGTAGCGGACCTTACAATGAGCAGTTCTTC. Protein sequence: CASTLGQGGSGPYNEQFF.

The rearrangement uses TRBV29-1 and TRBJ2-5; 10 bases are a match to TRBD2. Germline assignment: CDR1 SQVTM and CDR2 ANQGSEA. The junction had 10 bases not matched to a gene; V was cut back by 4 bases and J by 5 bases. The CDR3 consists of 15 residues. The chain's CDR3 is CSVGGLAGVGETQYF. The CDR3 bases are TGCAGCGTTGGGGGTCTAGCGGGAGTGGGGGAGACCCAGTACTTC.

As for this clonotype: A read error may explain this, as a much larger clone is one base away. This rearrangement joins TRBV6-4 to TRBJ2-3, with TRBD1 identical over 7 bases. V trimming: 5 bases; J trimming: 1 base; junction bases outside the gene matches: 9. Germline-derived CDR1 and CDR2 are MRHNA and SNTAGT. This CDR3 is built from 16 residues. The CDR3 DNA is TGTGCCAGCAGTACGACTCAGGGGGATGGCACAGATACGCAGTATTTT. Translating gives CASSTTQGDGTDTQYF.

In its sample, this clonotype was seen many times. The V gene is TRBV3-1, the J gene TRBJ2-3; 10 bases map to TRBD1. Trimming removed 4 bases from V and 3 bases from J; junction bases left unmatched: 7. Per the germline V gene, CDR1 is LGHDT and CDR2 is YNNKEL (reference sequence). This CDR3 is built from 16 residues. The DNA of the CDR3 is TGTGCCAGCAGCCTAGGACAGGGGGTACGAACAGATACGCAGTATTTT. Its protein product is CASSLGQGVRTDTQYF.

The sample holds a few counts of this clonotype. V gene TRBV7-9 combines with J gene TRBJ1-3, with D perhaps matching TRBD1 (6 bases). The CDR3 covers 13 residues. Per the germline V gene, CDR1 is SEHNR and CDR2 is FQNEAQ (reference sequence). Between the trimmed V and J ends, which lost 5 bases and 6 bases, there was a span of 11 bases. The CDR3 sequence is CASSTTGANTIYF. The CDR3, as DNA: TGTGCCAGCAGCACGACAGGAGCAAACACCATATATTTT.

This clonotype showed up many times. The gene calls are TRBV6-1 and TRBJ2-2, with 8 nucleotides matching TRBD2. With V trimmed by 8 bases and J by 1 base, 6 bases remained unmatched. The CDR3 sequence is 15 residues long. Germline assignment: CDR1 MNHNS and CDR2 SASEGT. The CDR3 protein is CASLASGRNTGELFF. For the CDR3, the DNA is TGTGCCAGCCTGGCGAGCGGGAGGAACACCGGGGAGCTGTTTTTT.

The chain couples TRBV4-1 to TRBJ2-3, with no clear D. Germline-derived CDR1 and CDR2 are MGHRA and YSYEKL. There are 16 residues in the CDR3. Trimming stripped 1 base from V and 1 base from J, with 12 bases between. The CDR3 is CASSQVPGGGTDTQYF. CDR3 nucleotide sequence: TGCGCCAGCAGCCAAGTCCCGGGCGGCGGCACAGATACGCAGTATTTT.

This rearrangement joins TRBV24-1 to TRBJ2-2, with D tentatively TRBD2 (5 bases). V was shortened by 0 bases and J by 3 bases, with 16 bases between the two germline ends. The CDR3 is 18 amino acids. Germline CDR1 is KGHDR and CDR2 is SFDVKD. In DNA form, the CDR3 reads TGTGCCACCAGTGATTTGCCCACCTTCCGGGAAGACACCGGGGAGCTGTTTTTT. This sequence encodes CATSDLPTFREDTGELFF.

This clonotype was detected ten times or more. This chain joins TRBV10-3 and TRBJ2-1, with 12 bases fitting TRBD2. The ends lost 6 bases at V and 7 bases at J; junction bases unmatched: 7. The CDR3 contains 15 residues. Germline lookup yields CDR1 ENHRY and CDR2 SYGVKD. CDR3: CAISGGTSGWNEQFF. Written as DNA, the CDR3 is TGTGCCATCAGCGGCGGGACTAGCGGGTGGAATGAGCAGTTCTTC.

The gene calls are TRBV4-1 and TRBJ2-1; 8 bases fit TRBD2. Losses at the gene ends were 4 bases for V and 7 bases for J; bases not matched to a gene: 9. The germline V gene has CDR1 MGHRA and CDR2 YSYEKL. The CDR3 covers 15 residues. CDR3 nucleotide sequence: TGCGCCAGCAGCCTACAAGCGGGAGCGGGGAATGAGCAGTTCTTC. Encoded protein: CASSLQAGAGNEQFF.

This clonotype was found many times. The chain is built from TRBV6-1 and TRBJ2-1, with 13 nucleotides matching TRBD2. Germline V gene sequence: CDR1 MNHNS, CDR2 SASEGT. V shed 3 bases and J 9 bases; nucleotides not matched to a gene: 5. The CDR3 runs to 15 residues. In nucleotides, the CDR3 is TGTGCCAGCAGTGACCGACTAGCGGGAGGTTTTGAGCAGTTCTTC. Residues: CASSDRLAGGFEQFF.

This clonotype showed up many times. The V gene is TRBV2, the J gene TRBJ2-3, with no clear D. From germline, CDR1 is SNHLY and CDR2 FYNNEI. The length of the CDR3 is 11 residues. The V and J ends lost 2 bases and 5 bases respectively, with 2 bases between them. This CDR3 is CASSELDTQYF. The CDR3 nucleotides read TGTGCCAGCAGTGAACTAGATACGCAGTATTTT.

This clonotype was counted many times. The chain employs TRBV20-1 and TRBJ2-7; perhaps D is TRBD1 or TRBD2 (6 bases each). With 1 base removed from V and 5 bases from J, the gap between germline ends came to 30 bases. Germline lookup yields CDR1 DFQATT and CDR2 SNEGSKA (reference sequence). This CDR3 has 19 amino acids. The CDR3 reads CSARGTGRTPEESKNEQYF. The CDR3 DNA reads as TGCAGTGCTAGAGGAACAGGGAGGACCCCGGAGGAGAGTAAGAACGAGCAGTACTTC.

This chain uses TRBV19 with TRBJ2-1; 8 bases match TRBD2. Trimming took 1 base from V and 15 from J; bases not matched to a gene: 14. CDR1 is LNHDA and CDR2 is SQIVND in the germline V gene (reference sequence). The CDR3 is 15 residues long. The CDR3 DNA follows: TGTGCCAGTAGTATAGCTTCTAGCGGGTCCCAAAGGCGGTTCTTC. Protein product: CASSIASSGSQRRFF.

Ten or more counts support this clonotype. This rearrangement joins TRBV6-2 or TRBV6-3 to TRBJ1-2, with D tentatively TRBD1 (5 bases). V lost 5 bases to trimming and J lost 0 bases, with 19 bases between them. Germline V lookup: CDR1 MNHEY, CDR2 SVGEGT. This CDR3 comprises 17 residues. The CDR3 bases are TGTGCCAGCAGTCCGGGACGAAAGGTCTCGACTAACTATGGCTACACCTTC. Amino acids: CASSPGRKVSTNYGYTF.